The 24 T cell receptor beta chains below were found in one sample sequenced in a study of T cells after somatic rescue of genetic block. The table came from immunoSEQ multiplex PCR; TCRdb's copy has only in-frame clones and leaves some out. The sample has roughly 15,000 clones; around 70% are singletons. Sequences were obtained from peripheral blood mononuclear cells (PBMCs). The receptors come from a boy aged 5-17 years.

The chain combines TRBV27 with TRBJ2-5, with D tentatively TRBD2 (7 bases). CDR1 and CDR2 (germline): MNHEY, SMNVEV (reference sequence). CDR3 length equals 14 residues. Trimming cost V 2 bases and J 5 bases, with 12 bases left between them. CDR3 loop: CASSLVGGGETQYF. CDR3 DNA: TGTGCCAGCAGTTTAGTGGGGGGGGGCGAGACCCAGTACTTC.

In its sample, this clone was seen a few times. This chain joins TRBV10-2 and TRBJ2-5; 9 bases map to TRBD2. This CDR3 has 15 residues. CDR1 is WSHSY and CDR2 is SAAADI in the germline V gene. After removal of 5 bases from V and 0 bases from J, the junction contained 4 bases not matched to a gene. The CDR3 DNA reads as TGCGCCAGCAGTATTAGCGGGAGTGACCAAGAGACCCAGTACTTC. This sequence encodes CASSISGSDQETQYF.

V is TRBV5-1 and J is TRBJ2-2; D is unclear. Trimming cost V 1 base and J 6 bases, with 13 bases left between them. This CDR3 region has 15 residues. The germline V gene has CDR1 SGHRS and CDR2 YFSETQ. CDR3 amino acids: CASSLLGMVSGELFF. The CDR3 DNA sequence: TGCGCCAGCAGCTTGCTAGGGATGGTGTCCGGGGAGCTGTTTTTT.

V gene TRBV18 combines with J gene TRBJ1-5; no firm D call. Germline CDR1 is KGHSH and CDR2 is LQKENI. CDR3 length equals 14 residues. V gave up 3 bases and J gave up 1 base, with 7 bases separating them. Here the CDR3 DNA reads TGTGCCAGCTCACCGAGGGTGAGCAATCAGCCCCAGCATTTT. It encodes CASSPRVSNQPQHF.

This clone has a handful of counts. Here the CDR3 reads CASSTTGAPHYGYTF. The CDR3 coding sequence is TGTGCCAGCAGTACCACAGGGGCCCCTCACTATGGCTACACCTTC. V and J are TRBV28 and TRBJ1-2; 7 nucleotides line up with TRBD1. The trim removed 5 bases at V and 3 bases at J, leaving 9 bases unmatched. The CDR3 covers 15 residues. Looked up from germline, CDR1 is MDHEN and CDR2 is SYDVKM.

V gene TRBV27 combines with J gene TRBJ1-4; D unresolved. The germline V gene encodes CDR1 MNHEY and CDR2 SMNVEV (reference sequence). The CDR3 totals 13 residues. Trimming removed 4 bases from V and 4 bases from J, with 7 bases in between. CDR3 in DNA: TGTGCCAGCAGTTGGGGAGTTAATGAAAAACTGTTTTTT. This encodes CASSWGVNEKLFF.

The J gene is TRBJ2-7, the V gene TRBV28; no definite D call. The CDR3 contains 9 residues. Trimming left V 10 bases short and J 4 bases short, with 5 bases between. Germline values: CDR1 MDHEN, CDR2 SYDVKM. For the CDR3, the DNA is TGTGCCATCCCTTACGAGCAGTACTTC. Its protein is CAIPYEQYF.

The J gene is TRBJ2-7, the V gene TRBV30; 7 positions match TRBD2. The germline gives CDR1 GTSNPN, CDR2 SVGIG (reference sequence). The CDR3 is 12 residues long. J lost 4 bases, V lost 3 bases, and 3 bases had no gene match. DNA of the CDR3: TGTGCCTGGAGCCGGGGGGATTACGAGCAGTACTTC. Translation gives CAWSRGDYEQYF.

This clone is medium-sized. V and J are TRBV7-2 and TRBJ2-1, with D unclear. Germline V CDR1 and CDR2: SGHTA, FQGNSA. Deletions cut 3 bases from V and 6 bases from J, with 12 bases between. This CDR3 spans 14 amino acids. The CDR3 sequence: CASSLAGPVNEQFF. The CDR3 coding sequence is TGTGCCAGCAGCTTGGCTGGCCCGGTCAATGAGCAGTTCTTC.

The chain joins TRBV4-3 to TRBJ2-7; D unresolved. The germline V gene has CDR1 LGHNA and CDR2 YSLEER. V was shortened by 1 base and J by 3 bases, with 10 bases between the two germline ends. The CDR3 is 14 residues long. The CDR3: CASSQASVSYEQYF. In DNA form, the CDR3 reads TGCGCCAGCAGCCAAGCGAGCGTTAGCTACGAGCAGTACTTC.

V usage is TRBV9 and J usage is TRBJ1-6; 11 bases agree with TRBD1. This CDR3 has 17 residues. V dropped 4 bases and J dropped 0; count of bases not matched to a gene: 3. Germline CDR1 SGDLS, CDR2 YYNGEE. CDR3 in amino acids: CASSLGTGGSYNSPLHF. DNA of the CDR3: TGTGCCAGCAGCTTGGGGACAGGGGGCTCCTATAATTCACCCCTCCACTTT.

The sample holds a few counts of this clone. The V and J genes are TRBV2 and TRBJ2-5; the D gene is possibly TRBD1 (5 bases). There are 14 residues in the CDR3. V lost 6 bases and J lost 1, with 12 bases in between. In germline, CDR1 is SNHLY, CDR2 FYNNEI. CDR3 bases: TGTGCCAGCAGCCTCGGACATCTCCAAGAGACCCAGTACTTC. This gives the protein CASSLGHLQETQYF.

This chain links TRBV5-6 with TRBJ1-2; 7 nucleotides match TRBD1. Germline CDR1 reads SGHDT; CDR2 reads YYEEEE. This CDR3 has 13 residues. V shed 6 bases and J 3 bases; nucleotides not matched to a gene: 5. CDR3 in amino acids: CASTYGTDYGYTF. CDR3 coding DNA: TGTGCCAGCACCTACGGGACAGACTATGGCTACACCTTC.

The V and J genes are TRBV15 and TRBJ2-2, with TRBD2 identical over 10 bases. The germline V gene encodes CDR1 LNHNV and CDR2 YYDKDF (reference sequence). The CDR3 has 17 residues. V lost 5 bases and J lost 5; bases outside the gene matches: 11. CDR3 residues: CATSPRRTAGGTGELFF. In DNA form, the CDR3 reads TGTGCCACCAGCCCCCGAAGGACAGCGGGAGGGACCGGGGAGCTGTTTTTT.

The chain is built from TRBV18 and TRBJ1-2; no firm D call. The V and J ends lost 3 bases and 0 bases respectively, with 5 bases between them. The CDR3 has 13 residues. Germline assignment: CDR1 KGHSH and CDR2 LQKENI. The CDR3 is CASSPDANYGYTF. CDR3 sequence (DNA): TGTGCCAGCTCACCGGACGCTAACTATGGCTACACCTTC.

This chain links TRBV30 with TRBJ2-5; no clear D gene. CDR1 and CDR2 (germline): GTSNPN, SVGIG (reference sequence). V lost 4 bases and J lost 4, with 10 bases in between. The CDR3 length is 12 residues. The CDR3 here is CAWTLGRETQYF. The CDR3 bases are TGTGCCTGGACCTTAGGACGAGAGACCCAGTACTTC.

V gene TRBV14 combines with J gene TRBJ1-2, with D hard to call. The V gene lost 0 bases and the J gene lost 0 bases, with 8 bases spanning the gap. CDR1 and CDR2 (germline): SGHDN, FVKESK. This CDR3 comprises 15 residues. As DNA, the CDR3 is TGTGCCAGCAGCCAAGATTTCGGCACTAACTATGGCTACACCTTC. Amino acid sequence: CASSQDFGTNYGYTF.

V usage is TRBV19 and J usage is TRBJ1-5, with 10 positions matching TRBD1. The germline V gene has CDR1 LNHDA and CDR2 SQIVND (reference sequence). V shed 7 bases, J shed 5 bases, and the junction held 5 bases outside the gene matches. This CDR3 is built from 14 residues. The CDR3 region has the DNA TGTGCCAGTAACCCGACAGGGGGCTATCAGCCCCAGCATTTT. Its protein product is CASNPTGGYQPQHF. The entire variable domain, with the rest obtained from reference TRBV19 and TRBJ1-5, is as follows: DGGITQSPKYLFRKEGQNVTLSCEQNLNHDAMYWYRQDPGQGLRLIYYSQIVNDFQKGDIAEGYSVSREKKESFPLTVTSAQKNPTAFYLCASNPTGGYQPQHFGDGTRLSIL.

The chain combines TRBV28 with TRBJ1-6, with a possible D match to TRBD1 (6 bases). The CDR3 sequence is 14 residues long. V was pared by 3 bases and J by 11 bases, with 14 bases between. Germline lookup yields CDR1 MDHEN and CDR2 SYDVKM. DNA for the CDR3: TGTGCCAGCAGTTTGGGACTAACAGGGCCACCCCTCCACTTT. Its translation: CASSLGLTGPPLHF.

The chain links TRBV9 to TRBJ1-5, with a tentative D call TRBD1 (6 bases). With 3 bases removed from V and 0 bases from J, the gap between germline ends came to 10 bases. The CDR3 spans 15 residues. Germline V gene data show CDR1 as SGDLS and CDR2 as YYNGEE. The CDR3 region has the DNA TGTGCCAGCAGCGGGCAGGGGAATAGCAATCAGCCCCAGCATTTT. The encoded protein is CASSGQGNSNQPQHF.

The chain links TRBV10-3 to TRBJ2-7, with D possibly TRBD2 on 7 matching bases. The CDR3 sequence is 15 residues long. From germline, CDR1 is ENHRY and CDR2 SYGVKD. With 3 bases removed from V and 0 bases from J, the gap between germline ends came to 12 bases. DNA of the CDR3: TGTGCCATCAGTGATAAGGGGGGGGGCTCCTACGAGCAGTACTTC. Translated: CAISDKGGGSYEQYF.

Judged by abundance, this clone is medium-sized (0.01 to 0.1%). The V and J genes are TRBV27 and TRBJ1-4, with 9 nucleotides matching TRBD1. Germline V gene sequence: CDR1 MNHEY, CDR2 SMNVEV (reference sequence). The ends lost 7 bases at V and 7 bases at J; junction bases unmatched: 10. This CDR3 is 15 amino acids long. In DNA, the CDR3 is TGTGCCAGCACCACTTTTACAGGGGGCGGTGAAAAACTGTTTTTT. Encoded protein: CASTTFTGGGEKLFF.

This rearrangement joins TRBV19 to TRBJ1-1; a weak D match, TRBD1 (6 bases). Germline V gene sequence: CDR1 LNHDA, CDR2 SQIVND (reference sequence). The CDR3 runs 15 residues. Trimming removed 8 bases from V and 4 bases from J, with 20 bases in between. The CDR3 sequence is CASGAGTGLGTEAFF. CDR3 DNA: TGTGCCAGTGGAGCGGGAACAGGGTTAGGCACTGAAGCTTTCTTT.

V gene TRBV5-1 combines with J gene TRBJ2-2; D perhaps matches TRBD1 (6 bases). Trimming took off 6 bases at V and 1 base at J, with 13 bases between the two ends. Per the germline V gene, CDR1 is SGHRS and CDR2 is YFSETQ. CDR3 length equals 15 residues. CDR3 DNA sequence: TGCGCCAGCACCAGGGGAGCGCTGAACACCGGGGAGCTGTTTTTT. Translating gives CASTRGALNTGELFF.